Below are 17 T cell receptor beta chains sequenced from a single sample in a study of blood T cell repertoires in COVID-19 (dated by TCRdb to about 2020). Receptor libraries were prepared by the immunoSEQ multiplex PCR assay. What TCRdb holds here is the immuneACCESS table cut down to in-frame rearrangements. Part of the clones is not present; checked against another copy, under half of the missing clones reflect an unresolved V gene, and the others are unexplained. The sample yields almost 200,000 clones; roughly 80% were counted once. About 0.91% of the sample lies in the top ten. Sequencing was carried out using peripheral blood. Receptor source: a man in his fifties or sixties with COVID-19, enrolled during active disease.

This rearrangement joins TRBV14 to TRBJ2-3; 8 positions match TRBD2. The CDR3 sequence is 16 residues long. V lost 6 bases, J lost 6 bases, and 14 bases stayed unmatched. Germline V gene data show CDR1 as SGHDN and CDR2 as FVKESK. CDR3 DNA sequence: TGTGCCAGCAGTTCGAGCGGGAGTGGATGGGGTGATACGCAGTATTTT. Protein: CASSSSGSGWGDTQYF.

This sequence joins TRBV4-3 and TRBJ2-1; D remains unclear. The CDR3 has 16 amino acids. Germline V gene data show CDR1 as LGHNA and CDR2 as YSLEER. V was trimmed by 0 bases and J by 8 bases, leaving 17 bases between them. CDR3 loop: CASSQDLFGGRDEQFF. The CDR3 region has the DNA TGCGCCAGCAGCCAAGATCTTTTCGGCGGTCGGGATGAGCAGTTCTTC.

The chain joins TRBV27 to TRBJ2-1, with a possible D match to TRBD1 (5 bases). CDR3 length: 13 residues. Trimming removed 4 bases at V and 7 bases at J, with 11 bases between. Germline V gives CDR1 MNHEY, CDR2 SMNVEV (reference sequence). The CDR3 protein is CASSSPRQNEQFF. As DNA, the CDR3 is TGTGCCAGCAGTTCGCCCCGACAGAATGAGCAGTTCTTC.

The chain joins TRBV27 to TRBJ2-4; 9 nucleotides match TRBD1. CDR3 length: 15 residues. Germline trimming cut 3 bases from V and 4 bases from J; bases unmatched to any gene: 4. CDR1 and CDR2 from the germline V gene are MNHEY and SMNVEV (reference sequence). CDR3 sequence (DNA): TGTGCCAGCAGTTTGGTGACAGGGGGGAAAAACATTCAGTACTTC. Its protein is CASSLVTGGKNIQYF.

DNA of the CDR3: TGTGCCAGCAGGGACAGGGGAGAGACCCAGTACTTC. This codes for CASRDRGETQYF. The chain has TRBV25-1 and TRBJ2-5, with TRBD1 matching over 9 bases. Germline CDR1 reads MGHDK; CDR2 reads SYGVNS. Unmatched junction bases numbered 0, after V lost 6 bases and J lost 4 bases. The CDR3 extends over 12 amino acids. Drawing the rest from reference TRBV25-1 and TRBJ2-5, the complete variable domain is EADIYQTPRYLVIGTGKKITLECSQTMGHDKMYWYQQDPGMELHLIHYSYGVNSTEKGDLSSESTVSRIRTEHFPLTLESARPSHTSQYLCASRDRGETQYFGPGTRLLVL.

The J gene is TRBJ2-7, the V gene TRBV18; 11 positions agree with TRBD1. Germline CDR1 is KGHSH and CDR2 is LQKENI. Losses at the gene ends were 5 bases for V and 6 bases for J; bases not matched to a gene: 9. The CDR3 is 15 residues long. Written as DNA, the CDR3 is TGTGCCAGCTCAACGGGACAGGGGGGCCCCTCCGAGCAGTACTTC. It specifies CASSTGQGGPSEQYF.

This rearrangement joins TRBV7-9 to TRBJ1-2; TRBD1 might be the D (6 bases). CDR3 length equals 13 residues. The V end was cut by 5 bases, the J end by 4 bases, with 11 bases between. CDR1 SEHNR and CDR2 FQNEAQ come from the germline V gene (reference sequence). The CDR3 DNA reads TGTGCCAGCAGCCCACAGGGATTCTATGGCTACACCTTC. It yields the protein CASSPQGFYGYTF.

Of note for this clone: Relative to the germline gene, one junction end is altered; a read error may explain this. This CDR3 is also generated by other DNA sequences in the sample. J is TRBJ1-5 and V is TRBV19, with D tentatively TRBD1 (6 bases). The CDR3 totals 18 residues. The germline gives CDR1 LNHDA, CDR2 SQIVND (reference sequence). CDR3 protein: CASSIEGVGAASNQPQHF. The CDR3 DNA reads as TGTGCCAGTAGTATAGAAGGAGTGGGGGCGGCGAGCAACCAGCCCCAGCATTTT.

V is TRBV7-2 and J is TRBJ2-6, with 8 bases fitting TRBD1. This CDR3 is built from 18 residues. Germline loops: CDR1 SGHTA, CDR2 FQGNSA. J gave up 0 bases and V 1 base, and 5 bases lay outside the gene matches. The CDR3 bases are TGTGCCAGCAGCTTAGGGACAGGGACCCTCTCTGGGGCCAACGTCCTGACTTTC. Protein product: CASSLGTGTLSGANVLTF.

The chain is built from TRBV24-1 and TRBJ2-5; D is possibly TRBD2 (6 bases). V lost 4 bases, J lost 5 bases, and 13 bases lay in between. The V gene's germline CDR1 is KGHDR and CDR2 SFDVKD. The CDR3 is 14 amino acids. In DNA form, the CDR3 reads TGTGCCACCAGTGAGTTCGCGGGAAGGGAGACCCAGTACTTC. This translates into CATSEFAGRETQYF.

This chain links TRBV29-1 with TRBJ1-3; no clear D gene. Trimming removed 6 bases at V and 2 bases at J, with 8 bases between. The germline V gene has CDR1 SQVTM and CDR2 ANQGSEA. This CDR3 has 12 amino acids. CDR3 sequence: CSVDTPGNTIYF. The CDR3 nucleotides read TGCAGCGTCGACACTCCTGGAAACACCATATATTTT.

This sequence joins TRBV7-7 and TRBJ2-3, with a weak D call TRBD2 (5 bases). The V and J ends lost 5 bases and 2 bases respectively, with 14 bases between them. This CDR3 has 15 amino acids. The germline CDR1 and CDR2 sequences are SSHAT and FNYEAQ (reference sequence). The CDR3 region has the DNA TGTGCCAGCAGCGAAGAGGGCGGCCCCACAGATACGCAGTATTTT. It codes for CASSEEGGPTDTQYF.

This sequence joins TRBV27 and TRBJ2-5, with 7 bases that match TRBD2. The CDR3 consists of 13 residues. The V gene's germline CDR1 is MNHEY and CDR2 SMNVEV (reference sequence). The ends lost 10 bases at V and 7 bases at J; junction bases unmatched: 12. CDR3 nucleotides: TGTGCCATCGTAACTAGCGATCATGGGACCCAGTACTTC. Amino acids: CAIVTSDHGTQYF.

This chain uses TRBV19 with TRBJ1-2; D call uncertain. This CDR3 has 11 residues. Trimming pared 6 bases from V and 6 bases from J, leaving 8 bases between. Germline V gene sequence: CDR1 LNHDA, CDR2 SQIVND (reference sequence). The CDR3 reads CASRWEHGYTF. The CDR3 region has the DNA TGTGCCAGTAGATGGGAGCATGGCTACACCTTC.

V usage is TRBV19 and J usage is TRBJ2-1, with D maybe TRBD2 (6 bases). Germline CDR1 reads LNHDA; CDR2 reads SQIVND (reference sequence). The V gene lost 0 bases and the J gene lost 8 bases, with 11 bases spanning the gap. CDR3 length: 14 amino acids. The CDR3 region is CASSIESGRYEQFF. CDR3 DNA sequence: TGTGCCAGTAGTATAGAGTCAGGGAGGTATGAGCAGTTCTTC. Variable domain in full (rest from reference TRBV19 and TRBJ2-1): DGGITQSPKYLFRKEGQNVTLSCEQNLNHDAMYWYRQDPGQGLRLIYYSQIVNDFQKGDIAEGYSVSREKKESFPLTVTSAQKNPTAFYLCASSIESGRYEQFFGPGTRLTVL.

The chain is built from TRBV29-1 and TRBJ1-1, with 8 bases lining up with TRBD1. CDR3 length: 13 amino acids. With V trimmed by 6 bases and J by 0 bases, 3 bases remained unmatched. Germline CDR1 and CDR2: SQVTM and ANQGSEA. CDR3 sequence reads: CSVGDRLNTEAFF. The CDR3 DNA reads as TGCAGCGTGGGGGACAGGTTGAACACTGAAGCTTTCTTT.

A single count supports this clone. The rearrangement links TRBV10-3 to TRBJ2-2; D gene unclear. This CDR3 is built from 16 residues. The V gene's germline CDR1 is ENHRY and CDR2 SYGVKD. Trimming cost V 2 bases and J 0 bases, with 10 bases left between them. CDR3 coding DNA: TGTGCCATCAGTGAGCTTAGCCAGCCGAACACCGGGGAGCTGTTTTTT. It codes for CAISELSQPNTGELFF.